This T cell receptor (beta chain) was sequenced in a study of shared clonotypes between healthy human individuals. Clones were read by immunoSEQ multiplex PCR, and TCRdb kept only the in-frame ones, dropping some. The table shows over a million clones, with around 98% occurring only once. V lost 5 bases and J 5 bases, leaving 13 bases between the germline ends. From germline, CDR1 is KGHSH and CDR2 LQKENI. The CDR3 has 14 amino acids. The TCR originated in a man aged 25-40 years in good health. Material: naive CD4+ T cells sorted from blood. Sample subset: CD45RA+ positively selected. The chain carries TRBV18 and TRBJ2-1; D might be TRBD1 (6 bases). For the CDR3, the DNA is TGTGCCAGCTCAGCTATCCGGGACAACAATGAGCAGTTCTTC. Translating it yields CASSAIRDNNEQFF.